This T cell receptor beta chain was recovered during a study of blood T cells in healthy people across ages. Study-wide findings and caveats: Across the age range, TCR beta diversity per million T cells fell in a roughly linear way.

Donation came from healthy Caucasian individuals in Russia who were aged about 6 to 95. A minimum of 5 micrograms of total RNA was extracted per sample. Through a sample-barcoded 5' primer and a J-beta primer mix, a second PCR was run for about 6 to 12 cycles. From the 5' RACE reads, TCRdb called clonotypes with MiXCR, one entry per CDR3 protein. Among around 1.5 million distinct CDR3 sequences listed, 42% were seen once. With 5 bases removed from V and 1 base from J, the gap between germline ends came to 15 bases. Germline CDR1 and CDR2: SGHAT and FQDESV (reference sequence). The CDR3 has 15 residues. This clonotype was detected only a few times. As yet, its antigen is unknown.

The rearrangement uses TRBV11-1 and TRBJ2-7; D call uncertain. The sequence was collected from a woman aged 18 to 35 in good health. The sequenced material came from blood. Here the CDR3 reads CASSPSDGGSYEQYF. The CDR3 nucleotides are TGTGCCAGCAGCCCCTCGGACGGCGGTTCCTACGAGCAGTACTTC.